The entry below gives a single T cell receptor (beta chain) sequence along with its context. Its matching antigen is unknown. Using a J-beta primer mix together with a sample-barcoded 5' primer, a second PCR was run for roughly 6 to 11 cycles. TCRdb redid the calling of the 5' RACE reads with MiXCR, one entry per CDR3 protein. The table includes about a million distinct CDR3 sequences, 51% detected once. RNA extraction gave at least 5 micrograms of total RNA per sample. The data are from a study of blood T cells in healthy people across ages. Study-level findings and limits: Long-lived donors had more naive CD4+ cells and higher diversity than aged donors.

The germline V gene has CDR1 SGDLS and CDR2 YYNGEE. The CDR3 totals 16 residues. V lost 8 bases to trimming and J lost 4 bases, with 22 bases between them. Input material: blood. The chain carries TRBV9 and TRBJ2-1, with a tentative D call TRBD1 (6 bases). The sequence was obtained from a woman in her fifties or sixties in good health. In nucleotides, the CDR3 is TGTGCCAGTACCCGTACAAGACAGGCTGGTTACAATGAGCAGTTCTTC. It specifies CASTRTRQAGYNEQFF.